This T cell receptor beta chain was found in a study of chemoradiotherapy in HPV16-positive cancers. Overall study findings and caveats: During treatment, candidate HPV-specific clones and E7-related motifs expanded in tumor. Better recurrence-free survival went with HPV-responsive T-cell expansion in HPV16-positive patients. Only two HPV16-positive patients supplied the functional HPV-specificity definition.

Method: immunoSEQ multiplex PCR; TCRdb's copy keeps in-frame clones and lacks some. Of just under 5,500 clones detected, roughly 86% appear once; the ten largest clones hold roughly 2.5%. In regard to this clone: The antigen is not known.

In germline, CDR1 is SNHLY, CDR2 FYNNEI. The CDR3 has 16 amino acids. The V segment lost 4 bases and the J segment 5 bases; nucleotides outside the gene matches: 12. Repeated repertoire sampling spanned the course of chemoradiotherapy. This clonotype originated in a human donor with HPV-associated anogenital cancer. The sample was tumor tissue, taken from a patient who underwent chemoradiotherapy. This chain links TRBV2 with TRBJ2-5, with TRBD2 matching over 8 bases. In nucleotides, the CDR3 is TGTGCCAGCAGTGGGAACAGCGGGGGTCCCGGGGAGACCCAGTACTTC. Translation gives CASSGNSGGPGETQYF.